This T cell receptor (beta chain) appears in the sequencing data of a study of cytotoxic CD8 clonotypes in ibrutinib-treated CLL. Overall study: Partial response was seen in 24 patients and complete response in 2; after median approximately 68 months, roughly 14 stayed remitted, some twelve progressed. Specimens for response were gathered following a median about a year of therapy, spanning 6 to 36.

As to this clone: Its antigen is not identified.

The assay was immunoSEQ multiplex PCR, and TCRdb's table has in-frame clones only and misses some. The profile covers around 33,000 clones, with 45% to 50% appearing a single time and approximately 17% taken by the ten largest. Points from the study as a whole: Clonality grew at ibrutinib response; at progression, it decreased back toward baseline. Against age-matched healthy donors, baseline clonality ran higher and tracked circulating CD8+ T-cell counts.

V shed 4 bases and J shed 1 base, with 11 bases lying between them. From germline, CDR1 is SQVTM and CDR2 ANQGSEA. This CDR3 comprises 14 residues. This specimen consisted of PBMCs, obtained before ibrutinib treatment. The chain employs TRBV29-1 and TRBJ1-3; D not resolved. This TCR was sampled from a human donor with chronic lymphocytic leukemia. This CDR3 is CSVVGPISGNTIYF. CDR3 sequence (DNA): TGCAGCGTTGTTGGACCTATATCTGGAAACACCATATATTTT.